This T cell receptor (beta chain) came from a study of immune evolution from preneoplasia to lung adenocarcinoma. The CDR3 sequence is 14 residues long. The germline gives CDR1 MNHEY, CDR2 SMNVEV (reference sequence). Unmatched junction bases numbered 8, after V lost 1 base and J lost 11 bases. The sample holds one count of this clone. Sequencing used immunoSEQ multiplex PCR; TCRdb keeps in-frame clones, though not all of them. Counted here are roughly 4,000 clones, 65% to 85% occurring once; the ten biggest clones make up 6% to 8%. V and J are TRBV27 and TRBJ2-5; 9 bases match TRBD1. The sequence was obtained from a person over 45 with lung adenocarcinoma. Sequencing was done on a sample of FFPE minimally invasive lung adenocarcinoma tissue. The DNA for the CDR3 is TGTGCCAGCAGTTTATATTGGGACAGGGTAGAGCAGTACTTC. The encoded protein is CASSLYWDRVEQYF.